The 8 T cell receptor beta chains below come from one sample, sequenced in a study of T cell responses to AZD1222 COVID-19 vaccine. Here immunoSEQ multiplex PCR was the method, and the copy in TCRdb shows in-frame clones only, minus some. The table has 150,000 to 200,000 clones, 87% seen once. The sample in question was peripheral blood, obtained on day 0 of MenACWY control vaccination. Receptors were obtained from an adult in good health.

The chain's CDR3 is CSVLRGGGMNTEAFF. The CDR3 bases are TGCAGCGTTCTCAGGGGAGGTGGCATGAACACTGAAGCTTTCTTT. The chain is built from TRBV29-1 and TRBJ1-1; TRBD1 is a possible D gene (6 bases). Between the trimmed V and J ends, which lost 5 bases and 0 bases, there was a span of 16 bases. This CDR3 is built from 15 residues. CDR1 and CDR2 (germline): SQVTM, ANQGSEA.

The rearrangement links TRBV6-5 to TRBJ2-2, with D perhaps matching TRBD1 (6 bases). The CDR3 totals 15 residues. Germline assignment: CDR1 MNHEY and CDR2 SVGAGI. Trimming pared 2 bases from V and 3 bases from J, leaving 10 bases between. CDR3 amino acids: CASSYGQSYTGELFF. DNA of the CDR3: TGTGCCAGCAGTTACGGACAGTCTTACACCGGGGAGCTGTTTTTT.

Ten or more counts support this clone. This chain links TRBV21-1 with TRBJ2-3; the table gives TRBD2 as D, unverified against the DNA. TRBV21-1 is deemed a pseudogene. This CDR3 is built from 14 residues. CDR3 loop: CASSGTSGTDTQYF. In DNA, the CDR3 is TGTGCCAGCAGCGGGACTAGCGGCACAGATACGCAGTATTTT.

The chain couples TRBV29-1 to TRBJ1-2; the D gene is possibly TRBD1 (6 bases). This CDR3 is 13 amino acids long. Germline V gene lookup returns CDR1 SQVTM and CDR2 ANQGSEA. Trimming took off 7 bases at V and 4 bases at J, with 16 bases between the two ends. The CDR3 is CSAHLDRRYGYTF. The CDR3 DNA follows: TGCAGCGCCCATTTAGACAGGCGCTATGGCTACACCTTC.

This chain joins TRBV27 and TRBJ1-1; no firm D call. In germline, CDR1 is MNHEY, CDR2 SMNVEV (reference sequence). V shed 3 bases and J shed 1 base, with 12 bases lying between them. The CDR3 runs 15 residues. The CDR3 loop is CASSFSRPSNTEAFF. Written as DNA, the CDR3 is TGTGCCAGCAGTTTCTCAAGACCCTCGAACACTGAAGCTTTCTTT.

The rearrangement links TRBV27 to TRBJ1-5, with D unresolved. Per the germline V gene, CDR1 is MNHEY and CDR2 is SMNVEV (reference sequence). The CDR3 consists of 13 residues. Trimming shortened V by 4 bases and J by 9 bases, and 13 bases separated the two germline ends. The CDR3 DNA reads TGTGCCAGCAGTTATAGCAGGCGTCGGCCCCAGCATTTT. Translating gives CASSYSRRRPQHF.

This rearrangement joins TRBV27 to TRBJ1-2, with TRBD1 matching over 9 bases. The CDR3 extends over 15 amino acids. J lost 2 bases, V lost 6 bases, and 7 bases had no gene match. The germline V gene has CDR1 MNHEY and CDR2 SMNVEV (reference sequence). The CDR3 region is CASRFLQGANYGYTF. The CDR3 DNA sequence: TGTGCCAGCAGGTTCCTACAGGGGGCAAACTATGGCTACACCTTC.

This sequence joins TRBV28 and TRBJ1-3; 7 bases fit TRBD1. Germline trimming cut 6 bases from V and 0 bases from J; bases unmatched to any gene: 2. Germline V CDR1 and CDR2: MDHEN, SYDVKM. The CDR3 runs to 14 residues. The CDR3 DNA reads as TGTGCCAGCAGCCAGGGGGTCTCTGGAAACACCATATATTTT. Amino acid sequence: CASSQGVSGNTIYF.